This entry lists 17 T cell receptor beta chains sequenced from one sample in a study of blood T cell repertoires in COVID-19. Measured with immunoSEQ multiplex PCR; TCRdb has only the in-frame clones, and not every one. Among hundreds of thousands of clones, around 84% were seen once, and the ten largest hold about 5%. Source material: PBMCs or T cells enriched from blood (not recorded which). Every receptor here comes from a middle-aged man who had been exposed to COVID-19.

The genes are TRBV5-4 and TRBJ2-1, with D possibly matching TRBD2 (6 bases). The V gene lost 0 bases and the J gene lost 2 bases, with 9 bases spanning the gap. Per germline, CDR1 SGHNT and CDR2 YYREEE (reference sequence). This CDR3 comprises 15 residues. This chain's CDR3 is CASSLGGGAYNEQFF. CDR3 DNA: TGTGCCAGCAGCTTGGGGGGCGGGGCCTACAATGAGCAGTTCTTC. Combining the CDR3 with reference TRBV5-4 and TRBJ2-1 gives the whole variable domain ETGVTQSPTHLIKTRGQQVTLRCSSQSGHNTVSWYQQALGQGPQFIFQYYREEENGRGNFPPRFSGLQFPNYSSELNVNALELDDSALYLCASSLGGGAYNEQFFGPGTRLTVL.

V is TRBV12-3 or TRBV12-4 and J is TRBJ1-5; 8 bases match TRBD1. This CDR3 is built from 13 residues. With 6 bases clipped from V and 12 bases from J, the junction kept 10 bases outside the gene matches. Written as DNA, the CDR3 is TGTGCCAGCAGAAAAGGACAGGGCCTTCACCAGCATTTT. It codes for CASRKGQGLHQHF.

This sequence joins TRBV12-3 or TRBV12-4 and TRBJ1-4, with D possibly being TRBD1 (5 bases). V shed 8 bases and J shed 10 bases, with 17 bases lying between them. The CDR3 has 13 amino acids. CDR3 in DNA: TGTGCCAGCTCCCCCAGGGTGGAGGGAAAACTGTTTTTT. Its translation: CASSPRVEGKLFF.

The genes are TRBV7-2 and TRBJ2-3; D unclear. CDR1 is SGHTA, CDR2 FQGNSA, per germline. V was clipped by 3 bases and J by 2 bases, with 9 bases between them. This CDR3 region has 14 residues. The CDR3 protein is CASSFRHPTDTQYF. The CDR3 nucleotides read TGTGCCAGCAGCTTCAGGCACCCCACAGATACGCAGTATTTT.

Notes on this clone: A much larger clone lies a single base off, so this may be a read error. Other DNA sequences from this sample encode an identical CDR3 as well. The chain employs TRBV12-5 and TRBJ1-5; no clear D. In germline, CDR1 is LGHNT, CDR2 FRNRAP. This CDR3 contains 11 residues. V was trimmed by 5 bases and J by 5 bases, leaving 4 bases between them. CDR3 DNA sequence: TGTGCTAGTGGTCCCTATCAGCCCCAGCATTTT. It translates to CASGPYQPQHF.

Written as DNA, the CDR3 is TGTGCCAGCAGTACTGATCACGGTGCAACTAATGAAAAACTGTTTTTT. Protein: CASSTDHGATNEKLFF. The J gene is TRBJ1-4, the V gene TRBV2; D uncertain. V was clipped by 5 bases and J by 0 bases, with 13 bases between them. This CDR3 has 16 residues. Germline V gene sequence: CDR1 SNHLY, CDR2 FYNNEI.

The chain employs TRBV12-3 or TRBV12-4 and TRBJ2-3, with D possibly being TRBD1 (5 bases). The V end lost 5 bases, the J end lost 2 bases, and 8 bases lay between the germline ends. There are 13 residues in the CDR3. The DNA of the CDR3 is TGTGCCAGCAGTGCCGGACACACAGATACGCAGTATTTT. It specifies CASSAGHTDTQYF.

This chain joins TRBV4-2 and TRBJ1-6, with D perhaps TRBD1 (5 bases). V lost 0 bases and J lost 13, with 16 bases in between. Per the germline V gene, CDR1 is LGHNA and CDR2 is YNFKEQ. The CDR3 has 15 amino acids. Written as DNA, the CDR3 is TGTGCCAGCAGCCAAGAGGGAGGGGAGGGAGCCCCCCTCCACTTT. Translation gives CASSQEGGEGAPLHF.

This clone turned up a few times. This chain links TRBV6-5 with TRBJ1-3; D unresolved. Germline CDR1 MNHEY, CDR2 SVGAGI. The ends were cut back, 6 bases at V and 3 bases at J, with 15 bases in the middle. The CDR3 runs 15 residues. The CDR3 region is CASSDGRRDGNTIYF. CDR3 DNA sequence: TGTGCCAGCAGCGATGGAAGGAGGGATGGAAACACCATATATTTT.

The DNA of the CDR3 is TGTGCCAGCAGCTTGGGGGACAGGGAGCTTTCGGGCTACACCTTC. It is translated as CASSLGDRELSGYTF. V is TRBV5-6 and J is TRBJ1-2; 9 nucleotides agree with TRBD1. The germline V gene has CDR1 SGHDT and CDR2 YYEEEE. This CDR3 has 15 amino acids. Trimming cost V 0 bases and J 8 bases; bases outside gene matches: 8.

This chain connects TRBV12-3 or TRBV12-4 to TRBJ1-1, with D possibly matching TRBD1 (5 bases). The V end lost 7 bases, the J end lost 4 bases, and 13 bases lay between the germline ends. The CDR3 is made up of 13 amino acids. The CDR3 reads CASTTGPGTEAFF. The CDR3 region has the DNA TGTGCCAGCACTACAGGACCCGGCACTGAAGCTTTCTTT.

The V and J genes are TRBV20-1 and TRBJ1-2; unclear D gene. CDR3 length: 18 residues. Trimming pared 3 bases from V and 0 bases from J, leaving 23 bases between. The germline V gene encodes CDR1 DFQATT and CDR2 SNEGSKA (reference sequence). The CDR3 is CSASLTSRSGDPNYGYTF. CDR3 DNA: TGCAGTGCTAGTTTGACATCGAGGAGCGGGGATCCTAACTATGGCTACACCTTC.

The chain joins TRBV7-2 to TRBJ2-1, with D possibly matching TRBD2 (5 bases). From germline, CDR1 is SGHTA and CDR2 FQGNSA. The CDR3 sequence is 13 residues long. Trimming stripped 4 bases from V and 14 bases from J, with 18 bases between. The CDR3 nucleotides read TGTGCCAGCAGCTCCCCCTCGGGGAATGTGAAGTTCTTC. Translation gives CASSSPSGNVKFF.

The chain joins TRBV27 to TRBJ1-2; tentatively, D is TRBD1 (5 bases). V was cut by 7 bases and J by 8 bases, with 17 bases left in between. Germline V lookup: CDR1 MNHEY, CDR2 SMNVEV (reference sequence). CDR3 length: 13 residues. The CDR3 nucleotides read TGTGCCAGCAAGTCGACAGACCCTGCGGGCTACACCTTC. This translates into CASKSTDPAGYTF.

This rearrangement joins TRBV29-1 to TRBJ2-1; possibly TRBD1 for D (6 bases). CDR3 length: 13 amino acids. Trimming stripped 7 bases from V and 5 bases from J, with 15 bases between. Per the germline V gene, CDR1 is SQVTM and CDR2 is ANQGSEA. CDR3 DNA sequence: TGCAGCGCCGCGTGGACAGAACACAATGAGCAGTTCTTC. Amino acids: CSAAWTEHNEQFF.

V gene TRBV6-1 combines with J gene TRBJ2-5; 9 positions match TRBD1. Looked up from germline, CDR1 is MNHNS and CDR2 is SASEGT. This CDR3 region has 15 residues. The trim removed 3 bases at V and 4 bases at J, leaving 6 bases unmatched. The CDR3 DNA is TGTGCCAGCAGTGAGTTACAGGGGGCGCGAGAGACCCAGTACTTC. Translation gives CASSELQGARETQYF.

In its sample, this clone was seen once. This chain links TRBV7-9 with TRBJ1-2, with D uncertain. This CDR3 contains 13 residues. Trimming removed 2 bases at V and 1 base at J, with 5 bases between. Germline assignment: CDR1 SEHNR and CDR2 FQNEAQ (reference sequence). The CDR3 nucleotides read TGTGCCAGCAGCTTAAGCTATAACTATGGCTACACCTTC. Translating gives CASSLSYNYGYTF.